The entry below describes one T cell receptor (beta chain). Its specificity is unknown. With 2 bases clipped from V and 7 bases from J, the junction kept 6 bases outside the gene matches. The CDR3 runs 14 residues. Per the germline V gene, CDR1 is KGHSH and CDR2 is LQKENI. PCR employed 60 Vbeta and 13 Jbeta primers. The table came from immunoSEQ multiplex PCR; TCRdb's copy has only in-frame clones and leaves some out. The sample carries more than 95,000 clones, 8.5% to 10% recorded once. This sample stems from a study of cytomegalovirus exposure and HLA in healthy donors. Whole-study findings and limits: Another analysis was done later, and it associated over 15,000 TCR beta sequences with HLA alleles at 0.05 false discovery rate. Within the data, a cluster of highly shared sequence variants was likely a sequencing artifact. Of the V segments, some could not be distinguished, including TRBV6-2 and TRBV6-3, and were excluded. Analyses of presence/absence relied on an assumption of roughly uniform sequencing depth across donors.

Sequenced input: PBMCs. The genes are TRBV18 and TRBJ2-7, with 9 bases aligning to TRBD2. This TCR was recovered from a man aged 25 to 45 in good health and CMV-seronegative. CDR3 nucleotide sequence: TGTGCCAGCTCACCAGCGGGAGGGCCTTGGGAGCAGTACTTC. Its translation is CASSPAGGPWEQYF.